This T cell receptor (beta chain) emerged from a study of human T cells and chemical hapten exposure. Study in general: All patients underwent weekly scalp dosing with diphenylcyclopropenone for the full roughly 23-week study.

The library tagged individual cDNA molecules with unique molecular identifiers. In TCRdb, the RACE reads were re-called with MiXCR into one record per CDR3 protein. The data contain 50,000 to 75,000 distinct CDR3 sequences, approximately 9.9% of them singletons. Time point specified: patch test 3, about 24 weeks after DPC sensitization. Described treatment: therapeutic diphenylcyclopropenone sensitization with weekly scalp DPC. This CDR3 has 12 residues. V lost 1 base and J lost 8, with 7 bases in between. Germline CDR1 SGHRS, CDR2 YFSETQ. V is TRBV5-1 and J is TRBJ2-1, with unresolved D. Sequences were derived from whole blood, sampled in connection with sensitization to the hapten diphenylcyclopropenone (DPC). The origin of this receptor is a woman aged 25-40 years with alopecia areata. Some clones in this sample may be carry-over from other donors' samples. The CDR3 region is CASSLPGDEQFF. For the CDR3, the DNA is TGCGCCAGCAGCTTGCCCGGCGATGAGCAGTTCTTC.